These 2 T cell receptor beta chains were sequenced from one sample in a study of cytomegalovirus exposure and HLA in healthy donors (dated by TCRdb to the late 2010s). The library was produced with the immunoSEQ multiplex PCR assay. A mixture of 60 forward primers for TCR Vbeta segments and 13 reverse primers for TCR Jbeta segments was used in the multiplex PCR. The table comes from immuneACCESS by way of TCRdb, which keeps in-frame sequences with V and J called. Part of the clones is missing from these tables; in studies checked, under half for an unresolved V gene and the rest for unknown reasons. The sample data list 150,000 to 250,000 clones, and 70% to 90% of these were observed just once. In total, the top ten clones hold approximately 2.2% of the sample. The sample was PBMCs. Receptors were obtained from a woman aged 50 to 60 in good health and CMV-seronegative.

The CDR3 DNA sequence: TGTGCCAGCTCACAGGGGGCCTCATACAATGAGCAGTTCTTC. Its translation: CASSQGASYNEQFF. The V call is TRBV27, the J call TRBJ2-1; TRBD1 aligns across 9 bases. The length of the CDR3 is 14 residues. Germline values: CDR1 MNHEY, CDR2 SMNVEV (reference sequence). V was clipped by 8 bases and J by 4 bases; unmatched bases: 6.

This clone was observed once. Other nucleotide sequences in the sample specify the same CDR3. The J gene is TRBJ2-7, the V gene TRBV5-1; possibly TRBD1 for D (5 bases). V dropped 4 bases and J dropped 1 base, with 9 bases sitting between them. CDR1 and CDR2 (germline): SGHRS, YFSETQ. The CDR3 length is 13 residues. The CDR3 loop reads CASSPTDSYEQYF. DNA for the CDR3: TGCGCCAGCAGCCCGACAGATTCCTACGAGCAGTACTTC.